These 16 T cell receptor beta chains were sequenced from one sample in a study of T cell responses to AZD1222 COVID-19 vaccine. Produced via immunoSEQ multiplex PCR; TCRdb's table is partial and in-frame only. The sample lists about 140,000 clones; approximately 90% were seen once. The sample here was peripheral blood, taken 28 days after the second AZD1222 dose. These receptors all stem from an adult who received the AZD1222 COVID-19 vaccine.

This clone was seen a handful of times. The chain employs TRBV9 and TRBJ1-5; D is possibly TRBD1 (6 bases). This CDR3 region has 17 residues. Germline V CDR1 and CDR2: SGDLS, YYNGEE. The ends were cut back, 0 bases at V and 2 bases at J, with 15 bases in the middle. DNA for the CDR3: TGTGCCAGCAGCGTAGGAGGGGGGCTTGAAGGCAATCAGCCCCAGCATTTT. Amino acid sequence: CASSVGGGLEGNQPQHF.

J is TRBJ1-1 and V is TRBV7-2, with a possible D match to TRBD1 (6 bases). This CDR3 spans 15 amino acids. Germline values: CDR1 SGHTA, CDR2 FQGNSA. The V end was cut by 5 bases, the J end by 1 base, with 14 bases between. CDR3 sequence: CASSAYREENTEAFF. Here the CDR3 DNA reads TGTGCCAGCAGCGCATACAGGGAAGAGAACACTGAAGCTTTCTTT.

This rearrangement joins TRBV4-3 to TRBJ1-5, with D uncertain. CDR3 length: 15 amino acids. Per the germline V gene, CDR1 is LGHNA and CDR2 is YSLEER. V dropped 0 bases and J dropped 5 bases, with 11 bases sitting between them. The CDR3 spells CASSQDLAGYQPQHF. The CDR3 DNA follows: TGCGCCAGCAGCCAAGATTTGGCAGGTTATCAGCCCCAGCATTTT.

The DNA for the CDR3 is TGTGCCAGCAGCTCCCGGGCTGGGGGGACTACTGTTGGTAGCAATCAGCCCCAGCATTTT. Translation gives CASSSRAGGTTVGSNQPQHF. The chain recombines TRBV7-6 with TRBJ1-5; TRBD1 is a possible D gene (5 bases). CDR1 SGHVS and CDR2 FNYEAQ come from the germline V gene. The ends were cut back, 4 bases at V and 0 bases at J, with 25 bases in the middle. This CDR3 spans 20 amino acids.

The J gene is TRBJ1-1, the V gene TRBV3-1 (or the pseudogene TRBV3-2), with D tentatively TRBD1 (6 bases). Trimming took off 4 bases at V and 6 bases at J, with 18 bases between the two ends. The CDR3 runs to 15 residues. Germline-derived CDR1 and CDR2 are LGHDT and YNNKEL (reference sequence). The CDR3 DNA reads TGTGCCAGCAGCCGGCCTCTCGGGGACAAAGCTGAAGCTTTCTTT. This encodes CASSRPLGDKAEAFF.

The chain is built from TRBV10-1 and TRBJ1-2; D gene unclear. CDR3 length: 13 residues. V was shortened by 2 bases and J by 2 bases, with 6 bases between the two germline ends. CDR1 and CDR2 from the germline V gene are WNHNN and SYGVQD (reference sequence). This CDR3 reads CASSEHLNYGYTF. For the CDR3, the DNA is TGCGCCAGCAGTGAGCACTTAAACTATGGCTACACCTTC.

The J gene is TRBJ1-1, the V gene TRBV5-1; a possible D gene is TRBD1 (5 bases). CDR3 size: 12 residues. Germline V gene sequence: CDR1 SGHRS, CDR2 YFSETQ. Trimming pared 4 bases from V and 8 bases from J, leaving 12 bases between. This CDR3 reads CASSESRTEAFF. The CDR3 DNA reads TGCGCCAGCAGCGAAAGTCGGACAGAAGCTTTCTTT.

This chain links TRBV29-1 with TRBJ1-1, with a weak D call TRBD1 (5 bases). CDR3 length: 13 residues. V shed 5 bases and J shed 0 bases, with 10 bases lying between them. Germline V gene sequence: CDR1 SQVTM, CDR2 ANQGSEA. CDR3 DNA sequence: TGCAGCGTTACGGGACGGTTGAACACTGAAGCTTTCTTT. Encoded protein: CSVTGRLNTEAFF.

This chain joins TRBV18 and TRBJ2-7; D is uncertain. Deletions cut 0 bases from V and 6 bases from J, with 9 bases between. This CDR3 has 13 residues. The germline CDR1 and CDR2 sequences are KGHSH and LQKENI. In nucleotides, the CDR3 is TGTGCCAGCTCACCACCGAGTCGGTTCGAGCAGTACTTC. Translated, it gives CASSPPSRFEQYF.

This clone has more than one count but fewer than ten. CDR3 loop: CATSDFGQIKPQHF. In DNA form, the CDR3 reads TGTGCCACCAGTGATTTTGGACAGATAAAGCCCCAGCATTTT. V gene TRBV24-1 combines with J gene TRBJ1-5, with a tentative D call TRBD1 (6 bases). Germline V gene lookup returns CDR1 KGHDR and CDR2 SFDVKD. The CDR3 consists of 14 residues. V was cut by 1 base and J by 8 bases, with 11 bases left in between.

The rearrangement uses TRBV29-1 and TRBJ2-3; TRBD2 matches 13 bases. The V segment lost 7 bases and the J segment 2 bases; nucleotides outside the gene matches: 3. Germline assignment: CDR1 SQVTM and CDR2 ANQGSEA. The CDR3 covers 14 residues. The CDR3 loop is CSAGLAGNTDTQYF. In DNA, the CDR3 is TGCAGCGCGGGACTAGCGGGAAACACAGATACGCAGTATTTT.

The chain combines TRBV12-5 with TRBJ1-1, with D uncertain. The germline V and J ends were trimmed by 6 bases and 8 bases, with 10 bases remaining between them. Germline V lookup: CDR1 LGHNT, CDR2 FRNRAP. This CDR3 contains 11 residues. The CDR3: CASGEGREAFF. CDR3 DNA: TGTGCTAGTGGCGAAGGCCGAGAAGCTTTCTTT.

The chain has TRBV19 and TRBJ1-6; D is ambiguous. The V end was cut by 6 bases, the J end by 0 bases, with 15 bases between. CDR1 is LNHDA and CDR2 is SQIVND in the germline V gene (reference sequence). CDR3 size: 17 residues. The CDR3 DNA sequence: TGTGCCAGTAGAGGACCGACCACAAGCTCCTATAATTCACCCCTCCACTTT. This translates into CASRGPTTSSYNSPLHF.

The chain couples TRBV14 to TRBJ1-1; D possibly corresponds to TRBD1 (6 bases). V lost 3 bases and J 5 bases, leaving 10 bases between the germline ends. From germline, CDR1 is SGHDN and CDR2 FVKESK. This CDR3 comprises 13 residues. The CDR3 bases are TGTGCCAGCAGCCACGGGGGGCGGACTGAAGCTTTCTTT. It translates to CASSHGGRTEAFF.

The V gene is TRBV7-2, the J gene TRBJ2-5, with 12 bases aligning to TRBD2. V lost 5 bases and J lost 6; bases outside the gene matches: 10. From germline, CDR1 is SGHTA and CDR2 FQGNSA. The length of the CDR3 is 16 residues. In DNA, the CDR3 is TGTGCCAGCAGCCCAAAGACTAGCGGGAGAAGAAAGACCCAGTACTTC. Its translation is CASSPKTSGRRKTQYF.

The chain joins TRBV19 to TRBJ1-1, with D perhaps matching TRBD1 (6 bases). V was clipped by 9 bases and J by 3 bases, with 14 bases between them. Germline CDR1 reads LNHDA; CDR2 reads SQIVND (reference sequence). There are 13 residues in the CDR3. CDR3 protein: CASSPGGHTEAFF. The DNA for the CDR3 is TGTGCCAGCTCCCCGGGGGGCCACACTGAAGCTTTCTTT.